Listed below are T cell receptor beta chains from one sample, sequenced in a study of T-cell memory formation after mild COVID-19. TCRdb called the 5' RACE reads again in MiXCR, with one record for every CDR3 protein. Of fewer than 550,000 distinct CDR3 sequences in the sample, 15% to 20% are singletons; the top ten hold more than 8%. The sequenced material came from PBMCs or a T cell subset sorted from them (not recorded which). These receptors all stem from an adult woman who had mild COVID-19 (a few samples of this study predate the infection). Cell type and time point are not known. The CDR3 runs from the conserved cysteine through the conserved F or W. The D gene is left open where the match is weak. Clone sizes are given selectively: once, few, many, or a class where the clone is expanded.

>NA|TRBV24-1|TRBJ2-2|NA
TGTGCCACCAGTGGGCCGTCAGGCACCGGGGAGCTGTTTTTT
CATSGPSGTGELFF
>NA|TRBV12-3/TRBV12-4|TRBJ1-1|NA
TGTGCCAGCAGTCCAGTATTGCGGGGAAACACTGAAGCTTTCTTT
CASSPVLRGNTEAFF
>NA|TRBV9|TRBJ2-7|NA
TGTGCCAGCTCGGGGGCGGGGACCTACGAGCAGTACTTC
CASSGAGTYEQYF
>NA|TRBV18|TRBJ1-2|few
TGTGCCAGCTCACCGGACATGGTTAACTATGGCTACACCTTC
CASSPDMVNYGYTF
>NA|TRBV12-3/TRBV12-4|TRBJ1-4|few
TGTGCCAGCAGGTTGACCTCTAATGAAAAACTGTTTTTT
CASRLTSNEKLFF
>NA|TRBV12-3/TRBV12-4|TRBJ2-7|few
TGTGCCAGCAGTTTGGGGCTTGTCGAGCAGTACTTC
CASSLGLVEQYF
>NA|TRBV6-5|TRBJ1-5|NA
TGTGCCAGCAGGCAAGGGATTTTGGGCAATCAGCCCCAGCATTTT
CASRQGILGNQPQHF
>NA|TRBV7-8|TRBJ2-1|few
TGTGCCAGCAGCTTAGAGGACTTGGGGGGCGATGAGCAGTTCTTC
CASSLEDLGGDEQFF
>NA|TRBV2|TRBJ2-7|NA
TGTGCCAGCAGTGACGCAGGACACCCCCAGGACGAGCAGTACTTC
CASSDAGHPQDEQYF
>TRBD1|TRBV4-1|TRBJ2-1|few
TGCGCCAGCAGCCTCGGACAGGGGCTATACAATGAGCAGTTCTTC
CASSLGQGLYNEQFF
>TRBD1|TRBV12-3/TRBV12-4|TRBJ1-1|NA
TGTGCCAGCAGTTTGGCGGTACAGGGGGCGCGAGGGACTGAAGCTTTCTTT
CASSLAVQGARGTEAFF
>TRBD1|TRBV6-6|TRBJ2-7|few
TGTGCCAGCACCCGAGAGGGACAGGGCGACGAGCAGTACTTC
CASTREGQGDEQYF
>NA|TRBV5-1|TRBJ2-1|once
TGCGCCAGCAGCTTGGCAGGGGCCGGTTCCAATGAGCAGTTCTTC
CASSLAGAGSNEQFF
>NA|TRBV11-2|TRBJ2-3|few
TGTGCCAGCAGCGCTGACTTAGGGCGCGGCACAGATACGCAGTATTTT
CASSADLGRGTDTQYF
>TRBD1|TRBV11-3|TRBJ1-1|many
TGTGCCAGCAGCCCAACGGGACAGGTTAACACTGAAGCTTTCTTT
CASSPTGQVNTEAFF
>NA|TRBV4-1|TRBJ2-5|NA
TGCGCCAGCAGCCCGATAGGGGGGGGCCGCCAAGAGACCCAGTACTTC
CASSPIGGGRQETQYF
>NA|TRBV30|TRBJ2-7|few
TGTGCCTGGAGTGTACGGGCAGGGATATCCTTAGACGAGCAGTACTTC
CAWSVRAGISLDEQYF
>NA|TRBV7-9|TRBJ2-6|few
TGTGCCAGCAGCTTAGTCGACGGGACTGGGGCCAACGTCCTGACTTTC
CASSLVDGTGANVLTF
>TRBD2|TRBV7-9|TRBJ2-3|NA
TGTGCCAGCAGCCCGATGCGACTGTCCGCGCGGGAGCCAGATACGCAGTATTTT
CASSPMRLSAREPDTQYF
>NA|TRBV29-1|TRBJ2-1|NA
TGCAGCGCCCCCGTCAACAATGAGCAGTTCTTC
CSAPVNNEQFF
>NA|TRBV20-1|TRBJ2-3|few
TGCAGTGCTAGGACAACTAGTTACCCCACAGATACGCAGTATTTT
CSARTTSYPTDTQYF
>NA|TRBV7-8|TRBJ2-7|NA
TGTGCCAGCAGATCCGCAGGGGTTACTTTTTACGAGCAGTACTTC
CASRSAGVTFYEQYF
>NA|TRBV29-1|TRBJ1-2|NA
TGCAGCGTTCTGTTCAGGGATGGCTACACCTTC
CSVLFRDGYTF
>TRBD2|TRBV12-3/TRBV12-4|TRBJ2-1|NA
TGTGCCAGCAGGCGCGGGGGGTCCTCCTACAATGAGCAGTTCTTC
CASRRGGSSYNEQFF
>NA|TRBV6-2/TRBV6-3|TRBJ2-1|many
TGTGCCAGCAGTTACTCGGAAACGGGGGTCTACAATGAGCAGTTCTTC
CASSYSETGVYNEQFF
>TRBD1|TRBV7-2|TRBJ1-4|few
TGTGCCAGCAGCCCAAGAGGGACAGGCATTGAAAAACTGTTTTTT
CASSPRGTGIEKLFF
>NA|TRBV4-1|TRBJ2-7|few
TGCGCCAGCAGCCAACCGTCTGCCGGGGGTTACGAGCAGTACTTC
CASSQPSAGGYEQYF
>TRBD1|TRBV3-1|TRBJ2-7|NA
TGTGCCAGCAGCCAAGCAGGGGGCTATGTCTACGAGCAGTACTTC
CASSQAGGYVYEQYF
>NA|TRBV7-9|TRBJ1-5|many
TGTGCCAGCAGCAGGGGGGGCAATCAGCCCCAGCATTTT
CASSRGGNQPQHF
>NA|TRBV5-1|TRBJ1-1|few
TGCGCCAGCAGCTTAAGTGACCCAAACTCGGAACGTATAGCTTTCTTT
CASSLSDPNSERIAFF
>NA|TRBV7-9|TRBJ1-1|NA
TGTGCCAGCAGCTATGAGTTCACTGAAGCTTTCTTT
CASSYEFTEAFF
>NA|TRBV27|TRBJ1-1|many
TGTGCCAGCAGTTTGATGGGACGGGGGAAAGCTTTCTTT
CASSLMGRGKAFF
>NA|TRBV20-1|TRBJ2-1|NA
TGCAGTGCACAGGGGTCGGGGGGGCCTAGCAATGAGCAGTTCTTC
CSAQGSGGPSNEQFF
>NA|TRBV7-6|TRBJ2-1|NA
TGTGCCAGCAGCCGGGGCAGTGGGCTAGGTAATGAGCAGTTCTTC
CASSRGSGLGNEQFF
>TRBD1|TRBV24-1|TRBJ2-3|few
TGTGCCACCAGTGATTTCGGGACAGGGACAGATACGCAGTATTTT
CATSDFGTGTDTQYF
>NA|TRBV12-3/TRBV12-4|TRBJ2-7|NA
TGTGCCAGCAGTTCTAAGACTCAGTTCTCCTACGAGCAGTACTTC
CASSSKTQFSYEQYF
>TRBD1|TRBV12-3/TRBV12-4|TRBJ1-2|NA
TGTGCCAGCAGTTTGGGACAGGGGTTTAGCGGCTACACCTTC
CASSLGQGFSGYTF
>TRBD1|TRBV5-4|TRBJ2-3|many
TGTGCCAGCAGCTGGGACAGGGGGACAGATACGCAGTATTTT
CASSWDRGTDTQYF
>NA|TRBV29-1|TRBJ2-5|few
TGCAGCGGGACGGAAGAGACCCAGTACTTC
CSGTEETQYF
>TRBD1|TRBV5-1|TRBJ2-1|NA
TGCGCCAGCAGCTTCGGGGACAGGGAGGGGGGCTACAATGAGCAGTTCTTC
CASSFGDREGGYNEQFF
>TRBD2|TRBV18|TRBJ2-7|NA
TGTGCCAGCTCACTACTAGCGGGGTTGGGGTACGAGCAGTACTTC
CASSLLAGLGYEQYF
>TRBD2|TRBV6-2/TRBV6-3|TRBJ2-7|few
TGTGCCAGCAGAGAAACCGGGACCGAGCGGGGATACTACGAGCAGTACTTC
CASRETGTERGYYEQYF
>TRBD2|TRBV7-6|TRBJ2-7|NA
TGTGCCAGCAGCTGGTCCGCCGGGACTAGCGAAACCTACGAGCAGTACTTC
CASSWSAGTSETYEQYF
>NA|TRBV25-1|TRBJ1-5|NA
TGTGCCAGCAGTGAAGGGTCAGGGCCTGGACAGCCCCAGCATTTT
CASSEGSGPGQPQHF
>TRBD1|TRBV23-1|TRBJ2-7|few
TGCGCCAGCAGTCAACCAATACCATCAACAGGGGCCAAAAGCTCCTACGAGCAGTACTTC
CASSQPIPSTGAKSSYEQYF
>NA|TRBV9|TRBJ1-2|NA
TGTGCCAGCAGCCCCGACCGAGCTATTGATGGCTACACCTTC
CASSPDRAIDGYTF
>TRBD2|TRBV24-1|TRBJ2-5|NA
TGTGCCACCGCCGCCGGGACTAGCGGGAGGGTGGAGACCCAGTACTTC
CATAAGTSGRVETQYF
>NA|TRBV29-1|TRBJ2-1|few
TGCAGCGTCCTTGCCCAGGATGCGGGCAATGAGCAGTTCTTC
CSVLAQDAGNEQFF
>NA|TRBV7-9|TRBJ2-1|NA
TGTGCCAGCAGCTTATCCCTCCATGAGCAGTTCTTC
CASSLSLHEQFF
>NA|TRBV5-1|TRBJ2-5|few
TGCGCCAGCAGTGGGAGCGAAGAGACCCAGTACTTC
CASSGSEETQYF
>NA|TRBV28|TRBJ2-7|few
TGTGCCAGCAGTCTGACTTATCGGGGCTACGAGCAGTACTTC
CASSLTYRGYEQYF
>TRBD1|TRBV5-1|TRBJ2-5|few
TGCGCCAGCAGCTCAGGACAGGGCCGAACCCAGTACTTC
CASSSGQGRTQYF
>TRBD1|TRBV10-3|TRBJ2-2|few
TGTGCCATCAGTGAGACAGGGGCCGACACCGGGGAGCTGTTTTTT
CAISETGADTGELFF
>TRBD1|TRBV20-1|TRBJ2-5|NA
TGCAGTGCTACGGGACAGGGGACCCAAGAGACCCAGTACTTC
CSATGQGTQETQYF
>NA|TRBV5-4|TRBJ2-1|few
TGTGCCAGCAGCTTGAGAGGGATCATCTACAATGAGCAGTTCTTC
CASSLRGIIYNEQFF
>TRBD1|TRBV15|TRBJ2-3|NA
TGTGCCACCGGCAGGGACAGGGAAAGGGATACGCAGTATTTT
CATGRDRERDTQYF
>NA|TRBV3-1|TRBJ1-2|NA
TGTGCCAGTAGCGGACAAGGGATAACCCAGACCCCCCTTGGCTACACCTTC
CASSGQGITQTPLGYTF
>TRBD1|TRBV27|TRBJ1-5|few
TGTGCCAGCAGGGGACAGGTCGATCAGCCCCAGCATTTT
CASRGQVDQPQHF
>NA|TRBV14|TRBJ2-3|NA
TGTGCCAGCAGTCACACCCCGGACTCCACCGAGTATTTT
CASSHTPDSTEYF